This T cell receptor (beta chain) originates from a study of regulatory T cells in long-lasting Graves disease. As to time point: newly diagnosed GD, antithyroid drugs for less than 3 months. The TCR library was made from RNA extracted from PBMCs. Many counts were recorded for this clonotype. Its specificity is unknown. Library construction for TCR beta used iRepertoire HTBI primers and Arm-PCR of CDR3 regions. TCRdb passed the multiplex PCR reads through MiXCR, listing each CDR3 protein once. This table has about 450,000 distinct CDR3 sequences, around 15% appearing once. Study-level results: New patients shared fewer public clonotypes (over 900) than persistent patients did (over 2,500).

The CDR3 length is 12 residues. Trimming cost V 7 bases and J 5 bases, with 11 bases left between them. CDR1 is SNHLY, CDR2 FYNNEI, per germline. The same sample was also studied in work on T cells in Graves' hyperthyroidism and ophthalmopathy. That report notes: Recently diagnosed hyperthyroidism of less than 2 months' duration affected patients aged 18 to 65.

The sequences come from peripheral blood mononuclear cells (PBMCs), collected at new diagnosis, from a patient treated with antithyroid drugs. The rearrangement joins TRBV2 to TRBJ2-5; D may be TRBD1 or TRBD2 (5 bases each). The clonotype comes from a woman aged 50 to 65 with Graves disease. The CDR3 sequence is CASTRDGETQYF. DNA for the CDR3: TGTGCCAGCACGAGGGACGGGGAGACCCAGTACTTC.